The 24 T cell receptor beta chains reported below all come from one sample, sequenced in a study of metastatic and nonmetastatic thyroid tumors. MiXCR re-clonotyped the PCR reads for TCRdb. The data contain 25,000 to 30,000 clones, around 15% of them singletons. Every patient underwent thyroid surgery untreated. Sequencing used blood. All receptors come from a female donor with papillary thyroid cancer or a benign thyroid nodule (not recorded which). Some clones in this sample may be carry-over from other donors' samples.

This clone was observed at least ten times. The J gene is TRBJ2-3, the V gene TRBV2; D unclear. Germline V gene sequence: CDR1 SNHLY, CDR2 FYNNEI. With 8 bases removed from V and 6 bases from J, the gap between germline ends came to 21 bases. CDR3 length equals 15 residues. CDR3 sequence: CASLMSTDKGDTQYF. The CDR3 DNA sequence: TGTGCCAGCCTGATGAGTACAGACAAAGGGGATACGCAGTATTTT.

This clone was counted many times. CDR3 loop: CASSFDPDQPQHF. The CDR3 DNA reads TGTGCCAGCAGCTTTGACCCGGATCAGCCCCAGCATTTT. This chain uses TRBV7-6 with TRBJ1-5; no firm D call. With 3 bases removed from V and 5 bases from J, the gap between germline ends came to 8 bases. This CDR3 is 13 amino acids long. Germline CDR1 reads SGHVS; CDR2 reads FNYEAQ.

This chain uses TRBV27 with TRBJ2-7, with D unclear. The CDR3 runs to 8 residues. The germline V gene has CDR1 MNHEY and CDR2 SMNVEV (reference sequence). The CDR3 DNA is TGTGCCAGGTGGAACTCATGGGTC. This sequence encodes CARWNSWV.

This clone came up many times. This sequence joins TRBV11-3 and TRBJ2-3, with 9 bases that match TRBD1. Germline V lookup: CDR1 SGHNT, CDR2 YENEEA. The CDR3 covers 15 residues. V lost 5 bases and J lost 4; bases outside the gene matches: 7. The DNA of the CDR3 is TGTGCCAGCAGCAAGGGACAGGGCAATTCAGATACGCAGTATTTT. Its protein is CASSKGQGNSDTQYF.

This clone was counted at least ten times. This rearrangement joins TRBV20-1 to TRBJ2-1, with 7 positions matching TRBD2. The V segment lost 0 bases and the J segment 9 bases; nucleotides outside the gene matches: 5. Germline CDR1 and CDR2: DFQATT and SNEGSKA (reference sequence). There are 13 residues in the CDR3. The CDR3 spells CSARDLTSSEQFF. The CDR3 nucleotides read TGCAGTGCTAGAGATCTGACTAGCTCTGAGCAGTTCTTC.

The chain is built from TRBV4-2 and TRBJ1-4, with D hard to call. This CDR3 spans 15 amino acids. CDR1 LGHNA and CDR2 YNFKEQ come from the germline V gene. V lost 3 bases to trimming and J lost 7 bases, with 15 bases between them. CDR3 coding DNA: TGTGCCAGCAGCCAGCCGGGGATCCAGAGTGAAAAACTGTTTTTT. Translating gives CASSQPGIQSEKLFF.

As to this clone: This may arise from a read error, as a much more abundant clone is one base away. The chain has TRBV19 and TRBJ1-2; D is possibly TRBD1 (5 bases). CDR1 is LNHDA, CDR2 SQIVND, per germline (reference sequence). CDR3 length: 14 amino acids. The CDR3 coding sequence is TGTGCCAGTCGTATTTGGGGGTCCAACTATGGCTACACCTTC. This gives the protein CASRIWGSNYGYTF.

In its sample, this clone was seen a few times. Germline and junction disagree at one end, which may indicate a read error. The rearrangement links TRBV24-1 to TRBJ2-7; TRBD1 matches 12 bases. Per germline, CDR1 KGHDR and CDR2 SFDVKD. The CDR3 covers 14 residues. The CDR3: CATHPGQGAYERYF. The CDR3 DNA follows: TGTGCCACCCATCCGGGACAGGGGGCCTACGAGCGGTACTTC.

The chain employs TRBV12-3 or TRBV12-4 and TRBJ1-3, with D perhaps TRBD1 (5 bases). Trimming removed 5 bases at V and 4 bases at J, with 15 bases between. This CDR3 has 15 amino acids. CDR3 nucleotide sequence: TGTGCCAGCAGTGTTCAGGGATGGTCAGGAAACACCATATATTTT. Protein product: CASSVQGWSGNTIYF.

This clone has a count of ten or more. The rearrangement uses TRBV5-6 and TRBJ1-2; 7 bases are a match to TRBD1. The CDR3 has 15 amino acids. The J segment lost 3 bases and the V segment lost 4 bases, leaving 9 bases of the junction unmatched. Per germline, CDR1 SGHDT and CDR2 YYEEEE. CDR3 sequence reads: CASSPRTGWDYGYTF. CDR3 nucleotides: TGTGCCAGCAGCCCGCGGACAGGTTGGGACTATGGCTACACCTTC.

The sample holds a few counts of this clone. This sequence joins TRBV18 and TRBJ2-5; 10 bases fit TRBD2. The CDR3 is 16 amino acids. Germline CDR1 and CDR2: KGHSH and LQKENI. J was trimmed by 0 bases and V by 4 bases; bases with no gene match: 5. CDR3 protein: CASSLAGGLYQETQYF. In DNA, the CDR3 is TGTGCCAGCTCACTAGCGGGGGGCCTATACCAAGAGACCCAGTACTTC.

This clone showed up many times. The rearrangement uses TRBV5-1 and TRBJ1-6; perhaps TRBD1 as D (5 bases). This CDR3 is built from 14 residues. CDR1 SGHRS and CDR2 YFSETQ come from the germline V gene. V lost 4 bases and J lost 8, with 13 bases in between. This CDR3 reads CASSSRVSDSPLHF. The CDR3 coding sequence is TGCGCCAGCAGCAGCAGGGTGTCAGATTCACCCCTCCACTTT.

For this clone: With a much larger clone just one base away, this may be a read error. This chain connects TRBV19 to TRBJ1-4; no clear D. Trimming took off 5 bases at V and 7 bases at J, with 14 bases between the two ends. The CDR3 spans 14 residues. From germline, CDR1 is LNHDA and CDR2 SQIVND (reference sequence). The CDR3 coding sequence is TGTGCCAGTAGTGATGAGTGTAGGGTTGAAAAACTGTTTTTT. This translates into CASSDECRVEKLFF.

In this sample, this clone turned up many times. V gene TRBV30 combines with J gene TRBJ1-2; 7 bases match TRBD1. Germline CDR1 GTSNPN, CDR2 SVGIG (reference sequence). V was clipped by 8 bases and J by 1 base; unmatched bases: 7. The CDR3 has 13 residues. Written as DNA, the CDR3 is TGTGCCCAGCGCCAGGGGGATAACTATGGCTACACCTTC. Protein product: CAQRQGDNYGYTF. Complete variable domain (other parts from reference TRBV30 and TRBJ1-2): SQTIHQWPATLVQPVGSPLSLECTVEGTSNPNLYWYRQAAGRGLQLLFYSVGIGQISSEVPQNLSASRPQDRQFILSSKKLLLSDSGFYLCAQRQGDNYGYTFGSGTRLTVV.

Ten or more counts support this clone. The rearrangement links TRBV3-1 to TRBJ2-7, with D perhaps assigned TRBD1 or TRBD2 (6 bases each). V lost 0 bases to trimming and J lost 3 bases, with 9 bases between them. Germline-derived CDR1 and CDR2 are LGHDT and YNNKEL (reference sequence). The CDR3 covers 14 residues. CDR3 in DNA: TGTGCCAGCAGCCAAGAAGGGGGGATCTACGAGCAGTACTTC. Translation: CASSQEGGIYEQYF.

This clone was found many times. This rearrangement joins TRBV20-1 to TRBJ1-4, with D perhaps TRBD1 (6 bases). Trimming removed 8 bases from V and 4 bases from J, with 11 bases in between. The germline CDR1 and CDR2 sequences are DFQATT and SNEGSKA (reference sequence). This CDR3 has 12 amino acids. The CDR3 region is CSRRDNNEKLFF. The CDR3 DNA reads as TGCAGTCGCCGGGACAATAATGAAAAACTGTTTTTT.

J is TRBJ1-5 and V is TRBV30, with TRBD1 matching over 10 bases. V lost 3 bases and J lost 4; bases outside the gene matches: 6. Germline values: CDR1 GTSNPN, CDR2 SVGIG (reference sequence). The CDR3 is 15 amino acids. CDR3 nucleotide sequence: TGTGCCTGGAGGAAGGGACAGGGGCGTAATCAGCCCCAGCATTTT. Protein sequence: CAWRKGQGRNQPQHF.

The chain recombines TRBV12-3 or TRBV12-4 with TRBJ1-1, with D unresolved. V lost 6 bases and J 7 bases, leaving 9 bases between the germline ends. The CDR3 runs to 11 residues. The CDR3 here is CASSGRVEAFF. The CDR3 DNA follows: TGTGCCAGCAGCGGACGGGTTGAAGCTTTCTTT.

This clone was counted many times. V gene TRBV5-6 combines with J gene TRBJ2-7, with D perhaps matching TRBD2 (6 bases). Germline loops: CDR1 SGHDT, CDR2 YYEEEE. This CDR3 has 12 residues. Trimming took off 0 bases at V and 6 bases at J, with 7 bases between the two ends. CDR3 in amino acids: CASSLVEGEQYF. The DNA of the CDR3 is TGTGCCAGCAGCTTGGTGGAGGGCGAGCAGTACTTC.

A remark on this clone: This sequence may be a read error, since a much larger clone differs from it by one base. Within the sample, other DNA sequences also encode this same CDR3. This sequence joins TRBV19 and TRBJ2-7; 9 positions match TRBD1. The germline V gene has CDR1 LNHDA and CDR2 SQIVND (reference sequence). V dropped 6 bases and J dropped 0; count of bases not matched to a gene: 0. The CDR3 loop spans 13 amino acids. The CDR3 loop reads CASRGQGSYEQYF. The DNA of the CDR3 is TGTGCCAGTAGGGGACAGGGCTCCTACGAGCAGTACTTC.

This clone was counted many times. The chain has TRBV6-1 and TRBJ2-7, with 8 positions matching TRBD1. Per germline, CDR1 MNHNS and CDR2 SASEGT. The CDR3 contains 15 residues. The trim removed 3 bases at V and 5 bases at J, leaving 9 bases unmatched. Written as DNA, the CDR3 is TGTGCCAGCAGTGAGTCTCAGGGGGCGCCCCACGAGCAGTACTTC. Amino acid sequence: CASSESQGAPHEQYF.

With regard to this clone: A much larger clone sits a single nucleotide away, making a read error possible. V and J are TRBV3-1 and TRBJ2-1, with TRBD1 matching over 10 bases. The V gene end was trimmed by 4 bases and the J gene end by 7 bases; junction bases not matched to a gene: 7. The CDR3 extends over 15 amino acids. Germline values: CDR1 LGHDT, CDR2 YNNKEL (reference sequence). CDR3 protein: CASSPRTGGSNEQFF. The CDR3 DNA sequence: TGTGCCAGCAGCCCACGGACAGGGGGGTCGAATGAGCAGTTCTTC.

This clone was seen repeatedly, ten times or more. The V gene is TRBV19, the J gene TRBJ2-7; D may match TRBD1 or TRBD2 (5 bases each). CDR1 is LNHDA and CDR2 is SQIVND in the germline V gene (reference sequence). The CDR3 is 13 amino acids. Trimming shortened V by 3 bases and J by 0 bases, and 6 bases separated the two germline ends. The CDR3 spells CASSMGVSYEQYF. As DNA, the CDR3 is TGTGCCAGTAGTATGGGGGTCTCCTACGAGCAGTACTTC. Supplemented by reference TRBV19 and TRBJ2-7, the full variable domain reads DGGITQSPKYLFRKEGQNVTLSCEQNLNHDAMYWYRQDPGQGLRLIYYSQIVNDFQKGDIAEGYSVSREKKESFPLTVTSAQKNPTAFYLCASSMGVSYEQYFGPGTRLTVT.

The chain links TRBV28 to TRBJ2-5, with 12 bases fitting TRBD2. This CDR3 region has 15 residues. From germline, CDR1 is MDHEN and CDR2 SYDVKM. The V gene end was trimmed by 6 bases and the J gene end by 10 bases; junction bases not matched to a gene: 12. The CDR3 is CASRPLAGGGKNQYF. The CDR3 DNA reads as TGTGCCAGCAGACCACTAGCGGGGGGAGGGAAGAACCAGTACTTC.